The 31 T cell receptor beta chains in this list originate from one sample, sequenced in a study of regulatory T cells in long-lasting Graves disease. Relying on iRepertoire HTBI primers and Arm-PCR of CDR3 regions, the team built TCR beta libraries. Using its own MiXCR run on the multiplex PCR reads, TCRdb lists one record per CDR3 protein. The sample includes about 470,000 distinct CDR3 sequences, around 21% of them seen just once. Time point indicated: persistent/refractory GD, antithyroid drugs over 5 years with positive TRAb. The TCR library used RNA extracted from PBMCs. The sequences come from peripheral blood mononuclear cells (PBMCs), collected when the disease was refractory, from a patient treated with antithyroid drugs. These receptors were taken from a female donor with Graves disease.

CDR3 DNA: TGTGCCAGCACTAGTAAGGTAGACGTTAAGGGCGAGCAGTACTTC. Translating gives CASTSKVDVKGEQYF. V and J are TRBV7-8 and TRBJ2-7; D unresolved. The CDR3 loop spans 15 amino acids. From germline, CDR1 is SGHVS and CDR2 FQNEAQ. Between the trimmed V and J ends, which lost 7 bases and 6 bases, there was a span of 22 bases. The whole variable domain, filled in from reference TRBV7-8 and TRBJ2-7, reads GAGVSQSPRYKVAKRGQDVALRCDPISGHVSLFWYQQALGQGPEFLTYFQNEAQLDKSGLPSDRFFAERPEGSVSTLKIQRTQQEDSAVYLCASTSKVDVKGEQYFGPGTRLTVT.

This chain joins TRBV9 and TRBJ2-7; D ambiguous. There are 13 residues in the CDR3. The V end lost 4 bases, the J end lost 2 bases, and 10 bases lay between the germline ends. The germline V gene encodes CDR1 SGDLS and CDR2 YYNGEE. The DNA of the CDR3 is TGTGCCAGCAGCCCGATAGGGACCTACGAGCAGTACTTC. Residues: CASSPIGTYEQYF. Together with reference TRBV9 and TRBJ2-7, the CDR3 gives the full variable domain: DSGVTQTPKHLITATGQRVTLRCSPRSGDLSVYWYQQSLDQGLQFLIQYYNGEERAKGNILERFSAQQFPDLHSELNLSSLELGDSALYFCASSPIGTYEQYFGPGTRLTVT.

This clonotype has ten or more counts. V usage is TRBV12-3 or TRBV12-4 and J usage is TRBJ2-2; possible D gene TRBD1, 7 bases. V was trimmed by 1 base and J by 5 bases, leaving 17 bases between them. The CDR3 totals 17 residues. This chain's CDR3 is CASSLEISGGQTGELFF. CDR3 nucleotide sequence: TGTGCCAGCAGTTTAGAAATATCAGGGGGGCAAACCGGGGAGCTGTTTTTT.

J is TRBJ2-2 and V is TRBV30; 13 nucleotides match TRBD2. The CDR3 consists of 16 residues. CDR1 and CDR2 from the germline V gene are GTSNPN and SVGIG (reference sequence). Unmatched junction bases numbered 4, after V lost 6 bases and J lost 0 bases. In DNA, the CDR3 is TGTGCCTGCCGGACTAGCGGGAGAGCGAACACCGGGGAGCTGTTTTTT. Translating gives CACRTSGRANTGELFF.

This chain joins TRBV11-2 and TRBJ2-1, with 9 bases aligning to TRBD2. With V trimmed by 4 bases and J by 7 bases, 14 bases remained unmatched. Per germline, CDR1 SGHAT and CDR2 FQNNGV. This CDR3 comprises 17 residues. The CDR3, as DNA: TGTGCCAGCAGCTCCGCATCAACGGGACTAGCAAATAATGAGCAGTTCTTC. This translates into CASSSASTGLANNEQFF.

Ten or more counts support this clonotype. The V gene is TRBV28, the J gene TRBJ2-7, with D possibly called TRBD1 or TRBD2 (5 bases each). In germline, CDR1 is MDHEN, CDR2 SYDVKM. This CDR3 comprises 15 residues. The V and J ends lost 3 bases and 3 bases respectively, with 15 bases between them. The CDR3 DNA reads as TGTGCCAGCAGTTTCGTGGGGGTTTTCAACTACGAGCAGTACTTC. It translates to CASSFVGVFNYEQYF.

This rearrangement joins TRBV28 to TRBJ2-7; D ambiguous. In germline, CDR1 is MDHEN, CDR2 SYDVKM. Trimming removed 5 bases from V and 6 bases from J, with 14 bases in between. This CDR3 has 13 amino acids. In DNA form, the CDR3 reads TGTGCCAGCAGTCTCCCTGGGATCCTCGAGCAGTACTTC. Translated: CASSLPGILEQYF.

This chain joins TRBV27 and TRBJ1-5; D not resolved. Trimming cost V 1 base and J 4 bases, with 11 bases left between them. Germline loops: CDR1 MNHEY, CDR2 SMNVEV (reference sequence). The CDR3 runs to 15 residues. The CDR3 sequence is CASSLYRGVNQPQHF. DNA of the CDR3: TGTGCCAGCAGTTTATACCGGGGAGTAAATCAGCCCCAGCATTTT.

This clonotype was picked up many times. The chain uses TRBV6-1 and TRBJ1-2; 7 bases line up with TRBD1. CDR3 length: 12 amino acids. With 6 bases clipped from V and 7 bases from J, the junction kept 5 bases outside the gene matches. Germline V gene sequence: CDR1 MNHNS, CDR2 SASEGT. The DNA for the CDR3 is TGTGCCAGCAGGGTGACAGGGTCTGGCTACACCTTC. Translated, it gives CASRVTGSGYTF.

V is TRBV28 and J is TRBJ2-3, with D possibly being TRBD1 (5 bases). The germline V gene has CDR1 MDHEN and CDR2 SYDVKM. The CDR3 is 17 residues long. V lost 7 bases and J 4 bases, leaving 24 bases between the germline ends. CDR3 nucleotides: TGTGCCAGCACCAAATATTCGACAGTAGCAGCCGCAGATACGCAGTATTTT. Its translation is CASTKYSTVAAADTQYF.

This clonotype was seen a few times. The chain couples TRBV7-8 to TRBJ2-5; D uncertain. Germline CDR1 is SGHVS and CDR2 is FQNEAQ. V lost 0 bases and J lost 1, with 9 bases in between. The length of the CDR3 is 15 residues. Here the CDR3 reads CASSLALSGQETQYF. In DNA form, the CDR3 reads TGTGCCAGCAGCTTAGCGCTGTCAGGCCAAGAGACCCAGTACTTC.

This clonotype was observed many times. CDR3: CASSLDRIQETQYF. The CDR3 DNA follows: TGTGCCAGCAGTTTAGACAGGATCCAAGAGACCCAGTACTTC. V is TRBV12-3 or TRBV12-4 and J is TRBJ2-5; possible D gene TRBD1, 5 bases. The CDR3 totals 14 residues. With 1 base removed from V and 1 base from J, the gap between germline ends came to 7 bases.

This clonotype was seen ten or more times. The V gene is TRBV28, the J gene TRBJ2-7, with 10 bases identical to TRBD2. Germline V gives CDR1 MDHEN, CDR2 SYDVKM. Unmatched junction bases numbered 4, after V lost 5 bases and J lost 0 bases. This CDR3 comprises 15 residues. CDR3 sequence (DNA): TGTGCCAGCAGTGAGACTAGCGGGTACTCCTACGAGCAGTACTTC. Translating it yields CASSETSGYSYEQYF.

This clonotype showed up many times. The gene calls are TRBV11-2 and TRBJ2-7; D may correspond to TRBD1 or TRBD2 (5 bases each). Germline CDR1 SGHAT, CDR2 FQNNGV. The CDR3 has 15 amino acids. The V end was cut by 6 bases, the J end by 6 bases, with 21 bases between. CDR3 in DNA: TGTGCCAGCAGTTCCGCCGGGACCCAGGCGGGCGAGCAGTACTTC. Its protein product is CASSSAGTQAGEQYF.

The chain's CDR3 is CASTPEGQGTGELFF. DNA for the CDR3: TGCGCCAGCACCCCGGAGGGCCAAGGCACCGGGGAGCTGTTTTTT. The chain recombines TRBV4-1 with TRBJ2-2; TRBD2 might be the D (6 bases). CDR1 and CDR2 from the germline V gene are MGHRA and YSYEKL. The CDR3 sequence is 15 residues long. V was trimmed by 7 bases and J by 4 bases, leaving 16 bases between them.

This clonotype showed up many times. The chain combines TRBV27 with TRBJ1-2, with 8 bases matching TRBD1. The CDR3 extends over 15 amino acids. Germline assignment: CDR1 MNHEY and CDR2 SMNVEV (reference sequence). The V and J ends lost 5 bases and 1 base, in that order; junction bases with no gene match: 6. The CDR3 protein is CASSPGQVLNYGYTF. The CDR3 coding sequence is TGTGCCAGCAGTCCGGGACAGGTTCTTAACTATGGCTACACCTTC.

Many counts were recorded for this clonotype. V usage is TRBV6-2 or TRBV6-3 and J usage is TRBJ1-1; D ambiguous. The CDR3 runs 11 residues. Germline V gene sequence: CDR1 MNHEY, CDR2 SVGEGT. V was cut by 8 bases and J by 4 bases, with 8 bases left in between. CDR3: CASELGTEAFF. For the CDR3, the DNA is TGTGCCAGCGAGTTGGGCACTGAAGCTTTCTTT.

This clonotype was seen many times. This sequence joins TRBV7-6 and TRBJ2-5; TRBD1 matches 7 bases. Germline V gene data show CDR1 as SGHVS and CDR2 as FNYEAQ. The CDR3 extends over 15 amino acids. The ends lost 2 bases at V and 5 bases at J; junction bases unmatched: 8. CDR3 sequence reads: CASSLPRGWLETQYF. The CDR3 coding sequence is TGTGCCAGCAGCTTACCCAGGGGGTGGTTGGAGACCCAGTACTTC. Using reference TRBV7-6 and TRBJ2-5 for the parts outside the CDR3, the full variable domain is GAGVSQSPRYKVTKRGQDVALRCDPISGHVSLYWYRQALGQGPEFLTYFNYEAQQDKSGLPNDRFSAERPEGSISTLTIQRTEQRDSAMYRCASSLPRGWLETQYFGPGTRLLVL.

This clonotype was found many times. V usage is TRBV28 and J usage is TRBJ1-5; 9 positions match TRBD1. The germline V gene has CDR1 MDHEN and CDR2 SYDVKM. The V and J ends lost 1 base and 3 bases, in that order; junction bases with no gene match: 7. The CDR3 extends over 17 amino acids. The CDR3 region is CASSLLRTGVVNQPQHF. CDR3 DNA: TGTGCCAGCAGTTTATTAAGGACAGGGGTGGTCAATCAGCCCCAGCATTTT.

With respect to this clonotype: One end of the junction is discordant with germline, which a read error may explain. V gene TRBV4-3 combines with J gene TRBJ2-5; D is uncertain. The CDR3 consists of 14 residues. The V gene's germline CDR1 is LGHNA and CDR2 YSLEER. CDR3 sequence (DNA): TGCGCCGGCAGCCAAGGAGTGACATTCGGGACCCAGTACTTC. Encoded protein: CAGSQGVTFGTQYF.

The V call is TRBV12-3 or TRBV12-4, the J call TRBJ1-5; D unresolved. The CDR3 has 14 residues. Between the trimmed V and J ends, which lost 5 bases and 2 bases, there was a span of 10 bases. CDR3 DNA: TGTGCCAGCAGTCCACACAGAGGCAATCAGCCCCAGCATTTT. This gives the protein CASSPHRGNQPQHF.

This clonotype was seen a few times. The chain couples TRBV6-2 or TRBV6-3 to TRBJ2-7; 11 bases agree with TRBD2. V lost 4 bases and J lost 3; bases outside the gene matches: 5. The germline V gene encodes CDR1 MNHEY and CDR2 SVGEGT. CDR3 length equals 15 residues. As DNA, the CDR3 is TGTGCCAGCAGTTTCTCCGGGACTAGCGGCTACGAGCAGTACTTC. It specifies CASSFSGTSGYEQYF.

This clonotype was seen ten or more times. The chain is built from TRBV6-2 or TRBV6-3 and TRBJ2-7; 9 bases fit TRBD1. CDR3 length: 17 residues. Trimming took 0 bases from V and 4 from J; bases not matched to a gene: 10. Germline V gene lookup returns CDR1 MNHEY and CDR2 SVGEGT. The CDR3 reads CASSYSPRDRVVYEQYF. DNA of the CDR3: TGTGCCAGCAGTTACTCCCCGCGGGACAGGGTGGTTTACGAGCAGTACTTC.

This clonotype was seen at least ten times. The chain has TRBV7-3 and TRBJ2-7, with D tentatively TRBD2 (5 bases). This CDR3 comprises 14 residues. CDR1 is SGHTA, CDR2 FQGTGA, per germline. Between the trimmed V and J ends, which lost 4 bases and 0 bases, there was a span of 10 bases. For the CDR3, the DNA is TGTGCCAGCAGCTCCATCCGGGACTCCTACGAGCAGTACTTC. Translated, it gives CASSSIRDSYEQYF. Full variable domain (missing parts from reference TRBV7-3 and TRBJ2-7): GAGVSQTPSNKVTEKGKYVELRCDPISGHTALYWYRQSLGQGPEFLIYFQGTGAADDSGLPNDRFFAVRPEGSVSTLKIQRTERGDSAVYLCASSSIRDSYEQYFGPGTRLTVT.

The table lists this clonotype with many counts. The rearrangement links TRBV20-1 to TRBJ1-2; D unclear. The CDR3 is made up of 12 amino acids. Trimming shortened V by 3 bases and J by 6 bases, and 11 bases separated the two germline ends. Per germline, CDR1 DFQATT and CDR2 SNEGSKA (reference sequence). The CDR3 DNA reads as TGCAGTGCTAGGGGTTACGGGGATGGCTACACCTTC. Its translation: CSARGYGDGYTF.

To note about this clonotype: A much larger clone is a single base away; this may be a read error. The conserved phenylalanine or tryptophan normally closing the CDR3 is absent here, so this likely arose from a read error. The chain couples TRBV9 to TRBJ1-1, with D unclear. The V end lost 4 bases, the J end lost 4 bases, and 8 bases lay between the germline ends. Germline loops: CDR1 SGDLS, CDR2 YYNGEE. CDR3 length: 12 residues. In nucleotides, the CDR3 is TGTGCCAGCAGCTTCGAGGGCACTGAAGCTTTCCTT. Its protein is CASSFEGTEAFL.

This clonotype was counted at least ten times. This chain connects TRBV12-3 or TRBV12-4 to TRBJ2-1, with D uncertain. This CDR3 has 15 residues. V was cut by 1 base and J by 7 bases, with 14 bases left in between. The CDR3, as DNA: TGTGCCAGCAGTTTAGGACGCCTCGGCCAGAATGAGCAGTTCTTC. As protein: CASSLGRLGQNEQFF.

This clonotype was seen repeatedly, ten times or more. The chain has TRBV7-2 and TRBJ2-5; D is perhaps TRBD1 or TRBD2 (5 bases each). Germline CDR1 SGHTA, CDR2 FQGNSA. This CDR3 is 16 amino acids long. V dropped 1 base and J dropped 6 bases, with 18 bases sitting between them. The CDR3 is CASSLGGRGETKTQYF. The CDR3 DNA is TGTGCCAGCAGCTTAGGGGGGAGAGGGGAGACGAAGACCCAGTACTTC.

At least ten counts were recorded for this clonotype. The J gene is TRBJ1-1, the V gene TRBV15; a possible D gene is TRBD1 (6 bases). V lost 1 base to trimming and J lost 7 bases, with 13 bases between them. Germline V gene lookup returns CDR1 LNHNV and CDR2 YYDKDF (reference sequence). CDR3 size: 14 residues. The CDR3 protein is CATSRGYGQIEAFF. CDR3 coding DNA: TGTGCCACCAGCAGAGGGTATGGACAGATTGAAGCTTTCTTT.

In its sample, this clonotype was seen many times. The chain couples TRBV7-2 to TRBJ2-2, with unresolved D. The CDR3 extends over 14 amino acids. Per the germline V gene, CDR1 is SGHTA and CDR2 is FQGNSA. V dropped 1 base and J dropped 8 bases, with 11 bases sitting between them. The CDR3 DNA is TGTGCCAGCAGCTTAGTACTTGGGCGGGGGGAGCTGTTTTTT. It codes for CASSLVLGRGELFF.

This clonotype has at least ten counts. The chain recombines TRBV10-3 with TRBJ2-2, with no clear D. V lost 6 bases and J 0 bases, leaving 17 bases between the germline ends. There are 17 residues in the CDR3. Germline values: CDR1 ENHRY, CDR2 SYGVKD. CDR3 coding DNA: TGTGCCATCAGCGATAAGTCCTCCGTAGCGAACACCGGGGAGCTGTTTTTT. This sequence encodes CAISDKSSVANTGELFF.